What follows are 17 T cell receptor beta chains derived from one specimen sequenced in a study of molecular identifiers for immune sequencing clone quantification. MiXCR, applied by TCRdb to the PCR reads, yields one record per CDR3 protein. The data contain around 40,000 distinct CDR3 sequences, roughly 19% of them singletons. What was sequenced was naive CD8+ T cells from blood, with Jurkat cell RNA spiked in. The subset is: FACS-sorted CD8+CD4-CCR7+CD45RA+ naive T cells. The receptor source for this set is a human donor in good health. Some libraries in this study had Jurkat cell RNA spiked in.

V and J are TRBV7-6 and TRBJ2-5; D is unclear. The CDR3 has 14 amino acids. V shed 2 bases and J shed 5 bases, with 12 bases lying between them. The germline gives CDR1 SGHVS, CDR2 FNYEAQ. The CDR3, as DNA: TGTGCCAGCAGCTTACCGGATCCACGGGAGACCCAGTACTTC. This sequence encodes CASSLPDPRETQYF.

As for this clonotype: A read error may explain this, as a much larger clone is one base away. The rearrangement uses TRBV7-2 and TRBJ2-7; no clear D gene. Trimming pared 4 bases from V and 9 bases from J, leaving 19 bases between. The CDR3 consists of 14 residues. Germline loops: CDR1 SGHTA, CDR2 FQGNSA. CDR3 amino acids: CASSYTFGRDGQYF. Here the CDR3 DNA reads TGTGCCAGCAGCTATACCTTCGGGCGTGACGGGCAGTACTTC.

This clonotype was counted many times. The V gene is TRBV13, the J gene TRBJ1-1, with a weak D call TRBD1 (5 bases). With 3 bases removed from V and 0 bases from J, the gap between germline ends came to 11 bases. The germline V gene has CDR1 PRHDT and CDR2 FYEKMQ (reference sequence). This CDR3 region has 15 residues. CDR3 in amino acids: CASSFPGPMNTEAFF. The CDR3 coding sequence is TGTGCCAGCAGCTTTCCGGGGCCTATGAACACTGAAGCTTTCTTT. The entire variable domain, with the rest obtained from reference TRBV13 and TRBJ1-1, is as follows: AAGVIQSPRHLIKEKRETATLKCYPIPRHDTVYWYQQGPGQDPQFLISFYEKMQSDKGSIPDRFSAQQFSDYHSELNMSSLELGDSALYFCASSFPGPMNTEAFFGQGTRLTVV.

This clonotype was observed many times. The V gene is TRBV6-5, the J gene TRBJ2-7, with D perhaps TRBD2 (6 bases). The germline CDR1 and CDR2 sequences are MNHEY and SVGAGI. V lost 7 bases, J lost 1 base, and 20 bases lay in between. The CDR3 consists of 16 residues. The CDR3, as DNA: TGTGCCAGCAATCCGAGGGCGACGGGAGTTTCCTACGAGCAGTACTTC. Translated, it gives CASNPRATGVSYEQYF.

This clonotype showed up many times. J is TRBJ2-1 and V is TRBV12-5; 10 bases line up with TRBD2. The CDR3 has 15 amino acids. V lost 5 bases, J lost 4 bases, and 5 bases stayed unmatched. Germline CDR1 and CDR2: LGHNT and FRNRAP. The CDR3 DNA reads TGTGCTAGTGGTATGGAGCGGGGGGGTTACAATGAGCAGTTCTTC. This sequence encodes CASGMERGGYNEQFF. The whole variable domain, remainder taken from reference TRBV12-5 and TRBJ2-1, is DARVTQTPRHKVTEMGQEVTMRCQPILGHNTVFWYRQTMMQGLELLAYFRNRAPLDDSGMPKDRFSAEMPDATLATLKIQPSEPRDSAVYFCASGMERGGYNEQFFGPGTRLTVL.

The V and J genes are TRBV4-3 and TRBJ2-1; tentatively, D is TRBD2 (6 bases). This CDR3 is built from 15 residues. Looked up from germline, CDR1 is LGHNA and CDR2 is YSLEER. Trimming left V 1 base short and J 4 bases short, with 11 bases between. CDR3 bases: TGCGCCAGCAGCCAAGCGAGGGAGGAATACAATGAGCAGTTCTTC. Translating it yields CASSQAREEYNEQFF.

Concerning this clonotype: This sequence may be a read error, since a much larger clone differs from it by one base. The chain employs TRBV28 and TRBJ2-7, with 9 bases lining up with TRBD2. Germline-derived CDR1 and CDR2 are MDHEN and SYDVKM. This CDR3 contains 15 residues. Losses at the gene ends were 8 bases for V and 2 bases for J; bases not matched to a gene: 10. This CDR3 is CASSSPLAGTYEQYF. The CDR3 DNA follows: TGTGCCAGCTCCTCCCCGCTAGCGGGGACCTACGAGCAGTACTTC.

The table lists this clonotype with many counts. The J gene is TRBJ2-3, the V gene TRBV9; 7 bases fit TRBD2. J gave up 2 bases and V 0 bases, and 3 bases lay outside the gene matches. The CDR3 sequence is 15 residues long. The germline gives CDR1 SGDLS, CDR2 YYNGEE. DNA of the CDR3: TGTGCCAGCAGCGTAGGGGGACTACTCACAGATACGCAGTATTTT. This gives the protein CASSVGGLLTDTQYF.

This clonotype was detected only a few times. CDR3 bases: TGTGCCAGCAGCTTGATCGGGACATCAAAATCTGGGGCCAACGTCCTGACTTTC. This encodes CASSLIGTSKSGANVLTF. V usage is TRBV7-9 and J usage is TRBJ2-6; TRBD1 is a possible D gene (6 bases). V was cut by 3 bases and J by 1 base, with 16 bases left in between. This CDR3 has 18 amino acids. Germline values: CDR1 SEHNR, CDR2 FQNEAQ (reference sequence).

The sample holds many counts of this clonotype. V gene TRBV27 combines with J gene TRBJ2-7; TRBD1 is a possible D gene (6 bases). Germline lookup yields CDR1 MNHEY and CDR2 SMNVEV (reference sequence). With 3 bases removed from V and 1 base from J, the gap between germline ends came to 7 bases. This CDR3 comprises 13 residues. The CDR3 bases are TGTGCCAGCAGTTTGCAGGGGTCCTACGAGCAGTACTTC. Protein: CASSLQGSYEQYF.

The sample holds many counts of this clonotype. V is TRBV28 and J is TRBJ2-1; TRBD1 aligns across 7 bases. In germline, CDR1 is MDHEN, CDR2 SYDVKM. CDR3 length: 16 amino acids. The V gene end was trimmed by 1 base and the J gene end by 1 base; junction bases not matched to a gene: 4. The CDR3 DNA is TGTGCCAGCAGTTTATACCGGACAGGATCCTACAATGAGCAGTTCTTC. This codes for CASSLYRTGSYNEQFF.

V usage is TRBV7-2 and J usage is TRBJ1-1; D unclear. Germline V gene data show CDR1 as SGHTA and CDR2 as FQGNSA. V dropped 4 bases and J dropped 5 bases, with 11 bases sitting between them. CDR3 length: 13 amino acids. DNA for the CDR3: TGTGCCAGCAGCTGGGCGACCGGGACTGAAGCTTTCTTT. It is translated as CASSWATGTEAFF.

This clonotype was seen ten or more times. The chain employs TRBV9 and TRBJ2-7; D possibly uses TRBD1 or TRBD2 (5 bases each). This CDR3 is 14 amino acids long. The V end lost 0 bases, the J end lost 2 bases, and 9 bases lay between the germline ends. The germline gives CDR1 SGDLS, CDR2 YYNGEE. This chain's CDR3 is CASSVARDPYEQYF. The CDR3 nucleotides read TGTGCCAGCAGCGTAGCCCGGGACCCCTACGAGCAGTACTTC.

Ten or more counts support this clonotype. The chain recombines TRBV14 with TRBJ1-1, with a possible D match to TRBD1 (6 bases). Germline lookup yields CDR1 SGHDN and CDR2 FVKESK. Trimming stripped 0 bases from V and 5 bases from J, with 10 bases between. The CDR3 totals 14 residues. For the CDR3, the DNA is TGTGCCAGCAGCCAAGAGGTCAGGGGAACTGAAGCTTTCTTT. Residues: CASSQEVRGTEAFF.

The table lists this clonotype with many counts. CDR3 in DNA: TGTGCCAGCTCACCAGGTCCGGCTAGCGTAACAGATACGCAGTATTTT. Amino acid sequence: CASSPGPASVTDTQYF. The chain links TRBV18 to TRBJ2-3; D is possibly TRBD2 (6 bases). Per germline, CDR1 KGHSH and CDR2 LQKENI. V was shortened by 2 bases and J by 3 bases, with 15 bases between the two germline ends. The CDR3 is made up of 16 amino acids.

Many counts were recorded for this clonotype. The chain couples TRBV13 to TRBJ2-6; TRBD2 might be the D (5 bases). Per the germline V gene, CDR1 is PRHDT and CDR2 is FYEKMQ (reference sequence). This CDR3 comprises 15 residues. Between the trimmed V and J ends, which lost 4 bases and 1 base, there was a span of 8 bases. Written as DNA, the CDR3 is TGTGCCAGCAGCTGGCGACTATCTGGGGCCAACGTCCTGACTTTC. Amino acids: CASSWRLSGANVLTF.

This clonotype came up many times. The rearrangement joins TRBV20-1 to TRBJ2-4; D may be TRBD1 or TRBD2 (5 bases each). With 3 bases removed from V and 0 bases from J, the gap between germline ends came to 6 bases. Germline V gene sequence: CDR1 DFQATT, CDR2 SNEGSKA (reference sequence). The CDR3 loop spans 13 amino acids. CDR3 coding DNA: TGCAGTGCTAGCGGGACAGCCAAAAACATTCAGTACTTC. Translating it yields CSASGTAKNIQYF.